Listed below are T cell receptor beta chains from one sample, sequenced in a study of regulatory T cells in long-lasting Graves disease. TCRdb recomputed calls from the multiplex PCR reads with MiXCR, one row per CDR3 protein. Among under 300,000 distinct CDR3 sequences listed, around a sixth were seen once. These sequences were also reported in another study, on T cells in Graves' hyperthyroidism and ophthalmopathy.

The sample here was peripheral blood mononuclear cells (PBMCs), taken at new diagnosis, from a patient treated with antithyroid drugs. All receptors derive from a woman between 25 and 40 years old with Graves disease. Each CDR3 is given with its conserved first and last residue.

TRBV5-1 | CASSAEGTDTQYF
TRBV12-3/TRBV12-4 | CASSPGGRAHNEQFF
TRBV2 | CASSRDRGGAEAFF
TRBV5-1 | CASSPKGHGNTIYF
TRBV12-3/TRBV12-4 | CASSLDIGVTGGSETQYF
TRBV11-2 | CASSPRREPYGYTF
TRBV5-1 | CASRQMLNTGAFF
TRBV20-1 | CSAERVLAGGLGEQFF
TRBV4-1 | CASNQAGAYGYTF
TRBV24-1 | CATSDPGAGDTDTQYF
TRBV7-3 | CASSPSAGLDTEAFF
TRBV2 | CASSPDRGSEAFF